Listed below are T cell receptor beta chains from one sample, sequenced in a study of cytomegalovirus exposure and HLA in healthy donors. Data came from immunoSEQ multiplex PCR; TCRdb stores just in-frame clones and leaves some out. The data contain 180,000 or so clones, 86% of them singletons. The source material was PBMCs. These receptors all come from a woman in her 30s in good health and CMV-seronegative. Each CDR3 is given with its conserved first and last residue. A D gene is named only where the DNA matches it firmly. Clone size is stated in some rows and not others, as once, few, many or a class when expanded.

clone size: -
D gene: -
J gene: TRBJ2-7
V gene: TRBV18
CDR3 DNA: TGTGCCAGCTCACCATTTAGGGGGAGTATGAACGAGCAGTACTTC
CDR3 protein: CASSPFRGSMNEQYF

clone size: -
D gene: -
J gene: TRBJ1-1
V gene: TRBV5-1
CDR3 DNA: TGCGCCAGCAGCGTTGACAGGCCGAACACTGAAGCTTTCTTT
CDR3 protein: CASSVDRPNTEAFF

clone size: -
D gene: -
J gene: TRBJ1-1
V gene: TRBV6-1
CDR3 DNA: TGTGCCAGCAGATCGGGAAGGAACACTGAAGCTTTCTTT
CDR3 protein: CASRSGRNTEAFF

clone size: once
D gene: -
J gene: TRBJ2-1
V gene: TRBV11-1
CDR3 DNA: TGTGCCAGCAGCTCAGGATACAGGACTCGGACTACCAATGAGCAGTTCTTC
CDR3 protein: CASSSGYRTRTTNEQFF

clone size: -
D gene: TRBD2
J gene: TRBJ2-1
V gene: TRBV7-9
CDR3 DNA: TGTGCCAGCAGCCAAGGGCTACTAGCGGGAGTAGGTAATGAGCAGTTCTTC
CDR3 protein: CASSQGLLAGVGNEQFF

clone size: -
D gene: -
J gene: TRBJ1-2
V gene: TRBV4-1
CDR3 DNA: TGCGCCAGCAGCCAAGTTCCTTATGGCTACACCTTC
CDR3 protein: CASSQVPYGYTF

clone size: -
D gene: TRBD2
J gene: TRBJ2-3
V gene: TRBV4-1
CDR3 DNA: TGCGCCAGCAGCCAAGAAAGGCTAGCGGGAATCACAGATACGCAGTATTTT
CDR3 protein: CASSQERLAGITDTQYF

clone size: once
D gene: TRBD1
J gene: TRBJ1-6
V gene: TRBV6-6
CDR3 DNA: TGTGCCAGCAGCCGCAGCGGACAGGATAATTCACCCCTCCACTTT
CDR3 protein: CASSRSGQDNSPLHF

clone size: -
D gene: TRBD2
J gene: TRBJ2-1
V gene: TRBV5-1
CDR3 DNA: TGCGCCAGCAGCTTGGACGTAGCGGGATCCTACAATGAGCAGTTCTTC
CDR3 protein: CASSLDVAGSYNEQFF

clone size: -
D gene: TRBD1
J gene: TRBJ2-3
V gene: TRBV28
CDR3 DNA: TGTGCCACCGGGATCGGGACAGGGCCAGATACGCAGTATTTT
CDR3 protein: CATGIGTGPDTQYF

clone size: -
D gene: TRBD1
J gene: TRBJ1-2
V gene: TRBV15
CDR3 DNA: TGTGCCACCAGCAGAGATCGGACAGGGTCAAACTATGGCTACACCTTC
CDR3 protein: CATSRDRTGSNYGYTF

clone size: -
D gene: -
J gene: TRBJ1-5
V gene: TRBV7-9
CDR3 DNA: TGTGCCAGCGCCGGGAATAGCAATCAGCCCCAGCATTTT
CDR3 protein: CASAGNSNQPQHF

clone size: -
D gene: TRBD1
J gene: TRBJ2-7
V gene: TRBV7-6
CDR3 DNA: TGTGCCAGCAGCCCCGACAGGGGTCGGGAGCAGTACTTC
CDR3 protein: CASSPDRGREQYF

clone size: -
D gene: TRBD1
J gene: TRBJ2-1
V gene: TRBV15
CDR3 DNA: TGTGCCACCAGCAGAGTACGACAACAGGGGGGTGAGCAGTTCTTC
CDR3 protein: CATSRVRQQGGEQFF

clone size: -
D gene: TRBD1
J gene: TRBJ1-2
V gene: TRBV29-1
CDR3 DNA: TGCAGCGTTGGACAGGGAATTAACTATGGCTACACCTTC
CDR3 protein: CSVGQGINYGYTF

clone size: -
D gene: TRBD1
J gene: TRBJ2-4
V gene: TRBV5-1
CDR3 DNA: TGCGCCAGCAGCTTCGCAGGGGGCCTCCTTCAGTACTTC
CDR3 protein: CASSFAGGLLQYF

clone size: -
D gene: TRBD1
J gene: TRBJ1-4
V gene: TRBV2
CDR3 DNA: TGTGCCAGCAGTGGTACTAAGACAGGGCCGAACTGGGATGAAAAACTGTTTTTT
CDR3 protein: CASSGTKTGPNWDEKLFF